Presented here are 25 T cell receptor beta chains from one specimen sequenced in a study of Graves' ophthalmopathy and Graves' hyperthyroidism. Amplified TCR beta CDR3 regions were obtained using RNA transcripts as template. First-round RT-PCR with HTBI primers preceded a second-round multiplex PCR. TCRdb re-derived calls from the multiplex PCR reads in MiXCR, one entry per CDR3 protein. The table records a few hundred thousand distinct CDR3 sequences, around 16% of them present only once. Sequenced: peripheral blood. Receptors originate from a woman aged 18-29 years with Graves' ophthalmopathy.

This clonotype was seen ten or more times. The J gene is TRBJ2-2, the V gene TRBV27, with 9 bases fitting TRBD2. The CDR3 has 17 residues. Germline values: CDR1 MNHEY, CDR2 SMNVEV (reference sequence). Trimming took 7 bases from V and 4 from J; bases not matched to a gene: 13. CDR3: CASTPWGSGGPTGELFF. The DNA for the CDR3 is TGTGCCAGCACCCCCTGGGGTAGCGGGGGACCCACCGGGGAGCTGTTTTTT.

This clonotype appeared many times. V is TRBV28 and J is TRBJ2-3; a possible D gene is TRBD1 (7 bases). V was cut by 5 bases and J by 4 bases, with 16 bases left in between. CDR1 is MDHEN and CDR2 is SYDVKM in the germline V gene. This CDR3 has 15 amino acids. CDR3 sequence (DNA): TGTGCCAGCAGTCTGAAACAGGGGAGGCCAGATACGCAGTATTTT. Translation gives CASSLKQGRPDTQYF. The whole variable domain, remainder taken from reference TRBV28 and TRBJ2-3, is DVKVTQSSRYLVKRTGEKVFLECVQDMDHENMFWYRQDPGLGLRLIYFSYDVKMKEKGDIPEGYSVSREKKERFSLILESASTNQTSMYLCASSLKQGRPDTQYFGPGTRLTVL.

The table lists this clonotype with many counts. The chain recombines TRBV11-1 with TRBJ2-7; D is unresolved. Germline V gene sequence: CDR1 SGHAT, CDR2 FQDESV (reference sequence). The V and J ends lost 4 bases and 5 bases respectively, with 24 bases between them. The CDR3 spans 17 residues. The CDR3 loop reads CASSSKILGWRSDEQYF. The CDR3 nucleotides are TGTGCCAGCAGCTCCAAGATCCTAGGGTGGCGAAGCGACGAGCAGTACTTC. Full variable domain (rest looked up from reference TRBV11-1 and TRBJ2-7): EAEVAQSPRYKITEKSQAVAFWCDPISGHATLYWYRQILGQGPELLVQFQDESVVDDSQLPKDRFSAERLKGVDSTLKIQPAELGDSAMYLCASSSKILGWRSDEQYFGPGTRLTVT.

At least ten counts were recorded for this clonotype. The V gene is TRBV11-2, the J gene TRBJ2-7, with 9 bases lining up with TRBD2. CDR1 is SGHAT, CDR2 FQNNGV, per germline. J gave up 4 bases and V 1 base, and 8 bases lay outside the gene matches. The CDR3 runs to 16 residues. This CDR3 reads CASSLVSTAGGYEQYF. The CDR3 region has the DNA TGTGCCAGCAGCTTAGTTTCGACAGCGGGGGGATACGAGCAGTACTTC. Complete variable domain (other parts from reference TRBV11-2 and TRBJ2-7): EAGVAQSPRYKIIEKRQSVAFWCNPISGHATLYWYQQILGQGPKLLIQFQNNGVVDDSQLPKDRFSAERLKGVDSTLKIQPAKLEDSAVYLCASSLVSTAGGYEQYFGPGTRLTVT.

This clonotype has ten or more counts. This chain connects TRBV28 to TRBJ2-3; D gene ambiguous. Germline V CDR1 and CDR2: MDHEN, SYDVKM. The CDR3 runs 10 residues. V was shortened by 11 bases and J by 3 bases, with 6 bases between the two germline ends. In nucleotides, the CDR3 is TGTGCCGGCATGACAGATACGCAGTATTTT. Protein: CAGMTDTQYF.

This clonotype was detected ten times or more. The V call is TRBV12-3 or TRBV12-4, the J call TRBJ2-7; D tentatively fits TRBD1 or TRBD2 (5 bases each). With 8 bases removed from V and 1 base from J, the gap between germline ends came to 15 bases. This CDR3 has 14 residues. CDR3 in amino acids: CASSSGTESYEQYF. The CDR3 DNA reads as TGTGCCAGCTCATCCGGGACGGAATCCTACGAGCAGTACTTC.

Many counts were recorded for this clonotype. The genes are TRBV11-1 and TRBJ2-2; 11 bases map to TRBD2. J was trimmed by 2 bases and V by 5 bases; bases with no gene match: 4. Germline V gene lookup returns CDR1 SGHAT and CDR2 FQDESV (reference sequence). This CDR3 has 16 amino acids. In nucleotides, the CDR3 is TGTGCCAGCAGCCTCCGACTAGCGGGAAACACCGGGGAGCTGTTTTTT. Protein product: CASSLRLAGNTGELFF.

This clonotype was observed at least ten times. The V gene is TRBV28, the J gene TRBJ1-5; D might be TRBD1 (6 bases). The V and J ends lost 4 bases and 6 bases respectively, with 13 bases between them. This CDR3 contains 14 residues. Looked up from germline, CDR1 is MDHEN and CDR2 is SYDVKM. This chain's CDR3 is CASSSGGAVQPQHF. The CDR3 DNA reads TGTGCCAGCAGTTCGGGGGGGGCTGTTCAGCCCCAGCATTTT.

This clonotype was found many times. V is TRBV27 and J is TRBJ1-5; D ambiguous. Trimming pared 5 bases from V and 0 bases from J, leaving 11 bases between. The CDR3 extends over 15 amino acids. CDR1 is MNHEY, CDR2 SMNVEV, per germline (reference sequence). The CDR3 spells CASSPTAHSNQPQHF. The CDR3 nucleotides are TGTGCCAGCAGTCCAACAGCCCATAGCAATCAGCCCCAGCATTTT.

This clonotype was picked up many times. V gene TRBV19 combines with J gene TRBJ2-2, with a possible D match to TRBD2 (5 bases). Trimming removed 4 bases at V and 6 bases at J, with 15 bases between. The CDR3 runs to 15 residues. Germline-derived CDR1 and CDR2 are LNHDA and SQIVND (reference sequence). The CDR3 is CASSTRAFSAGELFF. The CDR3 nucleotides read TGTGCCAGTAGTACCCGCGCTTTTAGCGCCGGGGAGCTGTTTTTT.

This clonotype was found many times. The chain is built from TRBV19 and TRBJ2-3; D possibly uses TRBD1 or TRBD2 (7 bases each). V was pared by 6 bases and J by 3 bases, with 13 bases between. The length of the CDR3 is 14 residues. CDR1 is LNHDA and CDR2 is SQIVND in the germline V gene (reference sequence). CDR3 region: CASRPRGGTDTQYF. The DNA of the CDR3 is TGTGCCAGTAGGCCCAGGGGGGGAACAGATACGCAGTATTTT.

This clonotype was detected only once. The genes are TRBV4-1 and TRBJ2-1; TRBD2 agrees at 11 bases. The V segment lost 3 bases and the J segment 6 bases; nucleotides outside the gene matches: 7. Germline values: CDR1 MGHRA, CDR2 YSYEKL. The CDR3 totals 16 residues. In nucleotides, the CDR3 is TGCGCCAGCAGCCAGGCTAGCGGGAGGTTCGGCAATGAGCAGTTCTTC. This gives the protein CASSQASGRFGNEQFF.

This clonotype was counted at least ten times. This chain uses TRBV29-1 with TRBJ2-5, with D possibly being TRBD1 or TRBD2 (6 bases each). V shed 7 bases and J shed 0 bases, with 12 bases lying between them. The CDR3 is 13 amino acids. In germline, CDR1 is SQVTM, CDR2 ANQGSEA. This CDR3 is CSGGDTNQETQYF. CDR3 nucleotide sequence: TGCAGCGGGGGGGACACAAACCAAGAGACCCAGTACTTC.

This clonotype was seen ten or more times. J is TRBJ1-1 and V is TRBV12-3 or TRBV12-4; possible D gene TRBD1, 6 bases. Trimming stripped 5 bases from V and 10 bases from J, with 14 bases between. This CDR3 comprises 12 residues. CDR3 sequence reads: CASSVGTTSAFF. As DNA, the CDR3 is TGTGCCAGCAGTGTCGGGACAACCTCAGCTTTCTTT.

This clonotype was recorded many times. The chain combines TRBV4-3 with TRBJ2-7, with 7 bases identical to TRBD1. This CDR3 is built from 15 residues. Per the germline V gene, CDR1 is LGHNA and CDR2 is YSLEER. Unmatched junction bases numbered 5, after V lost 0 bases and J lost 3 bases. CDR3 coding DNA: TGCGCCAGCAGCCAAGATCGACAGGGTTACTACGAGCAGTACTTC. It codes for CASSQDRQGYYEQYF.

This clonotype was recorded many times. The J gene is TRBJ1-5, the V gene TRBV9, with D tentatively TRBD1 (6 bases). V lost 0 bases and J 2 bases, leaving 6 bases between the germline ends. Germline CDR1 is SGDLS and CDR2 is YYNGEE. This CDR3 is 14 amino acids long. The CDR3 reads CASSVGTGNQPQHF. CDR3 nucleotide sequence: TGTGCCAGCAGCGTAGGGACAGGCAATCAGCCCCAGCATTTT.

This clonotype has a count of ten or more. This CDR3 is missing its conserved last phenylalanine or tryptophan, likely due to a read error. The chain is built from TRBV25-1 and TRBJ1-1; D is perhaps TRBD1 (5 bases). V was trimmed by 5 bases and J by 1 base, leaving 11 bases between them. Germline assignment: CDR1 MGHDK and CDR2 SYGVNS. This CDR3 has 14 amino acids. In nucleotides, the CDR3 is TGTGCCAGCAGTAGCCTCCAGGGGAACACTGAAGCTTTCCTT. Its protein product is CASSSLQGNTEAFL.

This clonotype was found many times. The chain combines TRBV12-3 or TRBV12-4 with TRBJ1-1, with 7 positions matching TRBD1. V lost 3 bases and J lost 5; bases outside the gene matches: 9. There are 15 residues in the CDR3. The CDR3 DNA reads as TGTGCCAGCAGTTTGTTCGGGCAGGGGGGAACTGAAGCTTTCTTT. It is translated as CASSLFGQGGTEAFF.

This clonotype was recorded many times. This chain joins TRBV6-1 and TRBJ1-2; D might be TRBD1 (6 bases). The CDR3 totals 15 residues. The V gene lost 2 bases and the J gene lost 1 base, with 11 bases spanning the gap. Germline assignment: CDR1 MNHNS and CDR2 SASEGT. CDR3 in amino acids: CASSESGARNYGYTF. Here the CDR3 DNA reads TGTGCCAGCAGTGAATCGGGGGCGCGTAACTATGGCTACACCTTC.

This clonotype appeared many times. With a much larger clone just one base away, this may be a read error. The CDR3 nucleotides are TGTACCAGCAGTTTTACGGTCAACTATGGCTACACCTTC. Protein sequence: CTSSFTVNYGYTF. This chain links TRBV12-3 or TRBV12-4 with TRBJ1-2; no definite D call. This CDR3 has 13 residues.

This clonotype was counted many times. The J gene is TRBJ2-2, the V gene TRBV27; a possible D gene is TRBD2 (5 bases). Germline V lookup: CDR1 MNHEY, CDR2 SMNVEV (reference sequence). The CDR3 loop spans 16 amino acids. Trimming stripped 4 bases from V and 4 bases from J, with 16 bases between. This CDR3 is CASSSAGVSFTGELFF. The CDR3 DNA reads TGTGCCAGCAGTTCCGCCGGGGTGAGCTTCACCGGGGAGCTGTTTTTT.

This clonotype has more than one count but fewer than ten. The chain combines TRBV28 with TRBJ2-7, with a tentative D call TRBD1 (7 bases). The V end lost 8 bases, the J end lost 3 bases, and 17 bases lay between the germline ends. The germline CDR1 and CDR2 sequences are MDHEN and SYDVKM. The CDR3 spans 14 residues. The CDR3 protein is CASASWGDSYEQYF. For the CDR3, the DNA is TGTGCCAGCGCCTCCTGGGGGGACAGCTACGAGCAGTACTTC.

This clonotype came up many times. The V gene is TRBV10-3, the J gene TRBJ1-1; D gene uncertain. CDR3 length: 14 amino acids. Germline assignment: CDR1 ENHRY and CDR2 SYGVKD. Trimming left V 3 bases short and J 1 base short, with 9 bases between. CDR3 in amino acids: CAISDVTSNTEAFF. CDR3 DNA: TGTGCCATCAGTGATGTGACTTCGAACACTGAAGCTTTCTTT.

There are many counts of this clonotype. The chain couples TRBV2 to TRBJ2-5; the D call may be TRBD1 or TRBD2 (5 bases each). Germline assignment: CDR1 SNHLY and CDR2 FYNNEI. The V end was cut by 6 bases, the J end by 5 bases, with 13 bases between. CDR3 length: 13 residues. The CDR3 spells CASRAGARETQYF. CDR3 bases: TGTGCCAGCAGAGCCGGGGCGCGGGAGACCCAGTACTTC.

The table lists this clonotype with many counts. J is TRBJ2-5 and V is TRBV18; weak D call: TRBD1 (5 bases). This CDR3 has 16 residues. The germline V gene has CDR1 KGHSH and CDR2 LQKENI. Deletions cut 3 bases from V and 5 bases from J, with 19 bases between. The CDR3 nucleotides are TGTGCCAGCTCACCCATCATCGGACACCTTGGGGAGACCCAGTACTTC. Protein sequence: CASSPIIGHLGETQYF. Supplemented by reference TRBV18 and TRBJ2-5, the full variable domain reads NAGVMQNPRHLVRRRGQEARLRCSPMKGHSHVYWYRQLPEEGLKFMVYLQKENIIDESGMPKERFSAEFPKEGPSILRIQQVVRGDSAAYFCASSPIIGHLGETQYFGPGTRLLVL.